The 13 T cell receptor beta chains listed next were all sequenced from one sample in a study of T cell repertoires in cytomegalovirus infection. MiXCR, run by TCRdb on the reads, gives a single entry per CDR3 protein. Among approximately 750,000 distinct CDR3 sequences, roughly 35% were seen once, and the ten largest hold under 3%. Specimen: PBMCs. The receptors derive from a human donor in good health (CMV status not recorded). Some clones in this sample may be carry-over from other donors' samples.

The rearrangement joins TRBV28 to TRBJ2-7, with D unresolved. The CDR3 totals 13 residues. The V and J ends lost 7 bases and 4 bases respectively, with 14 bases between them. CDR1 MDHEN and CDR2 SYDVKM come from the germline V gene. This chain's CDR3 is CASTLRVGYEQYF. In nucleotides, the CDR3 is TGTGCCAGCACGCTAAGGGTCGGGTACGAGCAGTACTTC.

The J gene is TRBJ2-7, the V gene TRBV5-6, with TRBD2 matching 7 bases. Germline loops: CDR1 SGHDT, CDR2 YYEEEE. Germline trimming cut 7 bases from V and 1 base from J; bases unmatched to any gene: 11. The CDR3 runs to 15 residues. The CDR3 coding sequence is TGTGCCAGCCACAGACCGGCGGGGGTGTCCTACGAGCAGTACTTC. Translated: CASHRPAGVSYEQYF.

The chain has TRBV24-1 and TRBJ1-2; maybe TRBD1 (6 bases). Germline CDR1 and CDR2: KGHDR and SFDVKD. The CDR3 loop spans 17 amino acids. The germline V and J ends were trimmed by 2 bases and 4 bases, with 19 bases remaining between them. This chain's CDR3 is CATSDSTDSGTPYGYTF. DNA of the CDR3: TGTGCCACCAGTGATTCAACCGACTCCGGGACACCCTATGGCTACACCTTC.

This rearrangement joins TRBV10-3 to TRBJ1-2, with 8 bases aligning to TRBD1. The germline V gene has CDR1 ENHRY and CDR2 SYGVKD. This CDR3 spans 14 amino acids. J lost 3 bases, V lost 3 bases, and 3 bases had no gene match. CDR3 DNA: TGTGCCATCAGTGACAGGGGGCTTCACTATGGCTACACCTTC. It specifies CAISDRGLHYGYTF.

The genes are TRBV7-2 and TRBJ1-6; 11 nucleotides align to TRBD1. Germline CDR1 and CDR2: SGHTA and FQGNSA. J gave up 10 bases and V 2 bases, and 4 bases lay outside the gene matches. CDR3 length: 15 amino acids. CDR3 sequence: CASSLRDRGDSPLHF. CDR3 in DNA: TGTGCCAGCAGCTTACGGGACAGGGGGGACTCACCCCTCCACTTT.

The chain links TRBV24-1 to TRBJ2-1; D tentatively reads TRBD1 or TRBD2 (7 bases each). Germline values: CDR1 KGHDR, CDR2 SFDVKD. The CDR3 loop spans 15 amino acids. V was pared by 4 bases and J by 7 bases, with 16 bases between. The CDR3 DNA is TGTGCCACCAGTGACCGAGCAGGGGGGGCGAATGAGCAGTTCTTC. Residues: CATSDRAGGANEQFF.

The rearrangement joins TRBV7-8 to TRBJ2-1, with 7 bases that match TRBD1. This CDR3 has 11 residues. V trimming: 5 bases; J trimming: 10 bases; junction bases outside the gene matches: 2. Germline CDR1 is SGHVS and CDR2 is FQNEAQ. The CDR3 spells CASSTTGEQFF. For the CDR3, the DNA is TGTGCCAGCAGCACGACAGGGGAGCAGTTCTTC.

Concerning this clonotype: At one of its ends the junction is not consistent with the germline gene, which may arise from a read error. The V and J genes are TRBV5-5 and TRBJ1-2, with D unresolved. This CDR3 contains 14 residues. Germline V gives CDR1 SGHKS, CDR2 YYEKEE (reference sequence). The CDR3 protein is CVSSLSQNEYGYTF. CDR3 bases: TGTGTCAGCAGCTTGTCACAGAATGAATATGGCTACACCTTC.

This CDR3 is CASSGGGTGSGNTIYF. The CDR3 DNA sequence: TGTGCCAGCAGCGGGGGGGGGACTGGATCTGGAAACACCATATATTTT. This chain uses TRBV9 with TRBJ1-3, with D perhaps TRBD1 (5 bases). The V gene's germline CDR1 is SGDLS and CDR2 YYNGEE. This CDR3 spans 16 amino acids. Between the trimmed V and J ends, which lost 3 bases and 1 base, there was a span of 14 bases.

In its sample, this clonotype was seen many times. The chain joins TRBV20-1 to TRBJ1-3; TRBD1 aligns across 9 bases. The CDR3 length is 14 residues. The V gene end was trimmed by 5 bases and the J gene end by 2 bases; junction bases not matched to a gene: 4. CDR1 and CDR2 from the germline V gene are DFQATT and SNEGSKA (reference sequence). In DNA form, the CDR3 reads TGCAGTGCTCCCGGGACAGGGACTGGAAACACCATATATTTT. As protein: CSAPGTGTGNTIYF.

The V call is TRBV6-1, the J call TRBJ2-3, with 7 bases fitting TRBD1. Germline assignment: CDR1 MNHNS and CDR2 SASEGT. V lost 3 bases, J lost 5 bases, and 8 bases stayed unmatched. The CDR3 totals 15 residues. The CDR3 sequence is CASSDMRGQEDTQYF. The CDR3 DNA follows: TGTGCCAGCAGTGATATGAGGGGGCAAGAAGATACGCAGTATTTT.

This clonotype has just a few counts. The CDR3, as DNA: TGTGCCAGCAGTGAATCGGGGGTGAACACTGAAGCTTTCTTT. Translation: CASSESGVNTEAFF. The chain joins TRBV2 to TRBJ1-1; D perhaps matches TRBD1 (5 bases). The germline V gene has CDR1 SNHLY and CDR2 FYNNEI. The CDR3 has 14 amino acids. Trimming stripped 2 bases from V and 0 bases from J, with 7 bases between. Based on the CDR3 plus reference TRBV2 and TRBJ1-1, the full variable domain is EPEVTQTPSHQVTQMGQEVILRCVPISNHLYFYWYRQILGQKVEFLVSFYNNEISEKSEIFDDQFSVERPDGSNFTLKIRSTKLEDSAMYFCASSESGVNTEAFFGQGTRLTVV.

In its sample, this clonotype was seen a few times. The CDR3 sequence: CASSFPIVAVRTGELFF. The CDR3 DNA follows: TGTGCCAGCAGTTTTCCCATCGTGGCAGTCCGCACCGGGGAGCTGTTTTTT. V and J are TRBV28 and TRBJ2-2; D gene ambiguous. This CDR3 region has 17 residues. V lost 3 bases to trimming and J lost 4 bases, with 18 bases between them. Germline values: CDR1 MDHEN, CDR2 SYDVKM.